This TCR beta chain was found in a study of T cells after yellow fever vaccination. Findings and limits, study-wide: Though it reached lower strength, the secondary response hit its peak faster, day 5 versus 15. Clonotypes found in both CD4 and CD8 compartments made up a small share.

The table lists this clonotype with a few counts. Antigen: not known. The CDR3 consists of 15 residues. Germline-derived CDR1 and CDR2 are MNHNS and SASEGT. V lost 2 bases and J lost 9; bases outside the gene matches: 8. TCRdb reprocessed the 5' RACE reads via MiXCR and lists one record per CDR3 protein. The table includes approximately 250,000 distinct CDR3 sequences, about 5.2% detected once. Here the sequenced sample was CD4+ T cells sorted from PBMCs, taken on the day of the yellow fever booster vaccination. The V call is TRBV6-1, the J call TRBJ2-1; TRBD1 matches 9 bases. This clonotype was sampled from a man aged 18 to 29 who received the YFV17D yellow fever vaccine. The CDR3 nucleotides are TGTGCCAGCAGTGAACCCTCAGGACAGGGGACTGAGCAGTTCTTC. This codes for CASSEPSGQGTEQFF.